Below, 21 T cell receptor beta chains from the same sample are listed, as sequenced in a study of early T cells in non-severe SARS-CoV-2 infection. Using its own MiXCR run on the 5' RACE reads, TCRdb lists one record per CDR3 protein. Of about 100,000 distinct CDR3 sequences in the sample, roughly an eighth were seen once. The sample consisted of whole blood. The receptors shown here come from an adult who was a healthcare worker with PCR-confirmed SARS-CoV-2 infection or an uninfected control (not recorded which).

This clonotype was picked up many times. V usage is TRBV20-1 and J usage is TRBJ2-5, with TRBD2 as a possible D gene (6 bases). This CDR3 contains 15 residues. Trimming shortened V by 5 bases and J by 4 bases, and 20 bases separated the two germline ends. CDR1 is DFQATT, CDR2 SNEGSKA, per germline (reference sequence). CDR3 loop: CSAHRGAGGGETQYF. CDR3 in DNA: TGCAGTGCTCACCGAGGAGCCGGGGGTGGAGAGACCCAGTACTTC.

This clonotype was seen many times. The V gene is TRBV6-5, the J gene TRBJ2-7, with D uncertain. V dropped 6 bases and J dropped 3 bases, with 12 bases sitting between them. The CDR3 contains 13 residues. Germline loops: CDR1 MNHEY, CDR2 SVGAGI. This CDR3 is CASSQTANYEQYF. In DNA form, the CDR3 reads TGTGCCAGCAGCCAGACGGCGAACTACGAGCAGTACTTC.

The chain recombines TRBV20-1 with TRBJ1-5; 7 bases line up with TRBD1. This CDR3 has 16 amino acids. Trimming removed 0 bases from V and 6 bases from J; junction bases left unmatched: 11. In germline, CDR1 is DFQATT, CDR2 SNEGSKA (reference sequence). CDR3 sequence: CSARDYHRGFRQPQHF. Here the CDR3 DNA reads TGCAGTGCTAGAGATTACCACAGGGGATTTCGTCAGCCCCAGCATTTT.

This clonotype occurred many times. This chain's CDR3 is CASSPSGRSSYEQYF. CDR3 DNA sequence: TGTGCCAGCAGCCCTAGCGGGAGGAGCTCCTACGAGCAGTACTTC. The rearrangement joins TRBV25-1 to TRBJ2-7; 11 bases map to TRBD2. Trimming took 6 bases from V and 0 from J; bases not matched to a gene: 4. CDR1 is MGHDK, CDR2 SYGVNS, per germline. The CDR3 is made up of 15 amino acids.

The rearrangement joins TRBV11-3 to TRBJ1-1; D is undetermined. The CDR3 has 13 amino acids. CDR1 and CDR2 from the germline V gene are SGHNT and YENEEA. V was clipped by 1 base and J by 6 bases, with 9 bases between them. The CDR3 DNA sequence: TGTGCCAGCAGCTTAGCATCGGTTGCTGAAGCTTTCTTT. As protein: CASSLASVAEAFF.

V and J are TRBV14 and TRBJ1-2; 7 bases map to TRBD1. The J segment lost 4 bases and the V segment lost 3 bases, leaving 2 bases of the junction unmatched. Germline V gene sequence: CDR1 SGHDN, CDR2 FVKESK. This CDR3 has 13 amino acids. The CDR3: CASSQGQSYGYTF. CDR3 DNA sequence: TGTGCCAGCAGCCAGGGACAGTCCTATGGCTACACCTTC.

The chain employs TRBV29-1 and TRBJ2-2, with a tentative D call TRBD1 (5 bases). V lost 4 bases and J lost 0, with 9 bases in between. The CDR3 length is 14 residues. Germline CDR1 reads SQVTM; CDR2 reads ANQGSEA. CDR3 region: CSVAPTANTGELFF. CDR3 nucleotide sequence: TGCAGCGTTGCCCCGACAGCGAACACCGGGGAGCTGTTTTTT.

In its sample, this clonotype was seen a few times. The V gene is TRBV6-1, the J gene TRBJ1-5, with TRBD1 matching 7 bases. This CDR3 region has 14 residues. Germline CDR1 reads MNHNS; CDR2 reads SASEGT. V was pared by 4 bases and J by 6 bases, with 6 bases of the junction left unmatched. The CDR3 here is CASSGNRGGQPQHF. The CDR3 coding sequence is TGTGCCAGCAGTGGGAACAGGGGAGGTCAGCCCCAGCATTTT.

In the case of this clonotype: The CDR3 ends on some other residue instead of the conserved phenylalanine or tryptophan, so this is likely a read error. V and J are TRBV3-1 and TRBJ2-1; a weak D match, TRBD1 (6 bases). V was clipped by 3 bases and J by 2 bases, with 14 bases between them. CDR1 and CDR2 from the germline V gene are LGHDT and YNNKEL (reference sequence). This CDR3 region has 16 residues. The CDR3 here is CASSQGAPRPYNEQFY. CDR3 coding DNA: TGTGCCAGCAGCCAGGGGGCTCCCAGGCCCTACAATGAGCAGTTCTAC.

A few counts support this clonotype. The chain is built from TRBV11-2 and TRBJ2-7, with D perhaps matching TRBD1 (5 bases). The CDR3 covers 13 residues. Trimming took off 3 bases at V and 6 bases at J, with 12 bases between the two ends. In germline, CDR1 is SGHAT, CDR2 FQNNGV. CDR3 in DNA: TGTGCCAGCAGCTTCCAGGGTTGGAGCGAGCAGTACTTC. Translation: CASSFQGWSEQYF. Supplemented by reference TRBV11-2 and TRBJ2-7, the full variable domain reads EAGVAQSPRYKIIEKRQSVAFWCNPISGHATLYWYQQILGQGPKLLIQFQNNGVVDDSQLPKDRFSAERLKGVDSTLKIQPAKLEDSAVYLCASSFQGWSEQYFGPGTRLTVT.

The rearrangement uses TRBV12-3 or TRBV12-4 and TRBJ1-4; unclear D gene. The length of the CDR3 is 17 residues. Trimming removed 3 bases from V and 4 bases from J, with 18 bases in between. The CDR3 DNA is TGTGCCAGCAGTTTTAACCTCGCGGGGTCTCTTAATGAAAAACTGTTTTTT. Translation gives CASSFNLAGSLNEKLFF.

V is TRBV10-3 and J is TRBJ2-7, with 7 bases identical to TRBD2. V shed 7 bases, J shed 6 bases, and the junction held 6 bases outside the gene matches. Per germline, CDR1 ENHRY and CDR2 SYGVKD. The CDR3 is 12 residues long. The DNA for the CDR3 is TGTGCCATCACTAGCGGACTGGGCGAGCAGTACTTC. Translation gives CAITSGLGEQYF.

In this sample, this clonotype turned up a few times. V usage is TRBV3-1 and J usage is TRBJ2-3; 10 bases align to TRBD2. CDR1 is LGHDT, CDR2 YNNKEL, per germline (reference sequence). V was pared by 0 bases and J by 4 bases, with 22 bases of the junction left unmatched. The CDR3 consists of 22 residues. The CDR3 here is CASSQDRPPPSGGHPGADTQYF. The CDR3, as DNA: TGTGCCAGCAGCCAAGATCGCCCCCCCCCTAGCGGGGGACATCCAGGAGCAGATACGCAGTATTTT.

This clonotype was picked up a small number of times. The chain employs TRBV7-8 and TRBJ1-5; D is ambiguous. Per germline, CDR1 SGHVS and CDR2 FQNEAQ. Trimming removed 1 base at V and 4 bases at J, with 11 bases between. The CDR3 is 15 residues long. The CDR3 DNA sequence: TGTGCCAGCAGCTTAGAGACGGGCCATAATCAGCCCCAGCATTTT. Amino acid sequence: CASSLETGHNQPQHF. Variable domain in full (rest from reference TRBV7-8 and TRBJ1-5): GAGVSQSPRYKVAKRGQDVALRCDPISGHVSLFWYQQALGQGPEFLTYFQNEAQLDKSGLPSDRFFAERPEGSVSTLKIQRTQQEDSAVYLCASSLETGHNQPQHFGDGTRLSIL.

This clonotype was found a few times. The chain employs TRBV12-3 or TRBV12-4 and TRBJ2-3, with 10 bases lining up with TRBD1. This CDR3 is 17 amino acids long. The junction had 8 bases not matched to a gene; V was cut back by 4 bases and J by 1 base. CDR3 loop: CASSSATDRGGTDTQYF. The CDR3 DNA follows: TGTGCCAGCAGTTCCGCGACGGACAGGGGGGGCACAGATACGCAGTATTTT.

This clonotype was seen only a few times. The CDR3 spells CASGVRGNPSYEQYF. The CDR3 coding sequence is TGTGCCAGCGGGGTGCGGGGGAACCCCTCCTACGAGCAGTACTTC. This sequence joins TRBV28 and TRBJ2-7; 7 nucleotides agree with TRBD2. Germline V gene data show CDR1 as MDHEN and CDR2 as SYDVKM. Losses at the gene ends were 8 bases for V and 0 bases for J; bases not matched to a gene: 10. The CDR3 has 15 amino acids.

The chain carries TRBV29-1 and TRBJ2-5; no clear D. This CDR3 contains 12 residues. Germline-derived CDR1 and CDR2 are SQVTM and ANQGSEA. Trimming removed 4 bases from V and 1 base from J, with 7 bases in between. In DNA form, the CDR3 reads TGCAGCGTTGCGGTCAGCCAAGAGACCCAGTACTTC. It codes for CSVAVSQETQYF.

This clonotype occurred many times. CDR3 region: CAIGDRSTDTQYF. The CDR3 nucleotides read TGTGCCATCGGGGACAGGAGCACAGATACGCAGTATTTT. The J gene is TRBJ2-3, the V gene TRBV10-3; 8 nucleotides line up with TRBD1. Trimming at V came to 8 bases and at J to 0 bases, leaving 1 base not matched to a gene. This CDR3 is built from 13 residues. Per the germline V gene, CDR1 is ENHRY and CDR2 is SYGVKD.

The chain combines TRBV20-1 with TRBJ2-5, with a possible D match to TRBD2 (6 bases). This CDR3 region has 13 residues. Germline CDR1 and CDR2: DFQATT and SNEGSKA (reference sequence). With 5 bases removed from V and 1 base from J, the gap between germline ends came to 11 bases. DNA for the CDR3: TGCAGTGCTCTCTACGGGGGCCAAGAGACCCAGTACTTC. Its translation: CSALYGGQETQYF.

This sequence joins TRBV12-3 or TRBV12-4 and TRBJ2-5, with D unresolved. The CDR3 length is 14 residues. The germline V and J ends were trimmed by 5 bases and 1 base, with 11 bases remaining between them. The CDR3 here is CASSTLAAQETQYF. In DNA form, the CDR3 reads TGTGCCAGCAGTACCCTCGCGGCCCAAGAGACCCAGTACTTC.

The chain uses TRBV29-1 and TRBJ2-5; tentatively, D is TRBD2 (6 bases). Trimming took 7 bases from V and 4 from J, leaving 19 bases between them. The germline gives CDR1 SQVTM, CDR2 ANQGSEA. CDR3 length: 14 residues. Written as DNA, the CDR3 is TGCAGCGCCCAGGGACTTAGAGTAGGAGAGACCCAGTACTTC. It is translated as CSAQGLRVGETQYF.